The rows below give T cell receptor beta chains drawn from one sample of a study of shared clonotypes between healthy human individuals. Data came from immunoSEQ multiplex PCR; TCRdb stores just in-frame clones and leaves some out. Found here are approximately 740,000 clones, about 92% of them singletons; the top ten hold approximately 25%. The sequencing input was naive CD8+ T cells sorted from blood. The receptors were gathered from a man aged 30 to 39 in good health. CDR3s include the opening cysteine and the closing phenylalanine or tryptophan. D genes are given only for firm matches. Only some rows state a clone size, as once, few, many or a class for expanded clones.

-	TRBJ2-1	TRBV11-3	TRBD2	TGTGCCAGCAGCTTGGCGGGAGGTTTAAATGAGCAGTTCTTC	CASSLAGGLNEQFF
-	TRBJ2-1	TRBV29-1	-	TGCAGCGTTAAGGGAGACACTAGGAAGAGGTACAATGAGCAGTTCTTC	CSVKGDTRKRYNEQFF
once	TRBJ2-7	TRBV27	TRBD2	TGTGCCAGCAGTTTAACTAGCGGGAGGGTGAACGAGCAGTACTTC	CASSLTSGRVNEQYF
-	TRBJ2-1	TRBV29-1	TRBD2	TGCAGCGTTGAGGGGACTAGCGGGAGCTCCTACAATGAGCAGTTCTTC	CSVEGTSGSSYNEQFF
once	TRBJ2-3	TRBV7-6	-	TGTGCCAGCAGCCCCCTTTACACAGATACGCAGTATTTT	CASSPLYTDTQYF
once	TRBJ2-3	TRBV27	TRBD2	TGTGCCAGCAGTTTAAGCCCCGTACTAGCGGCAGATACGCAGTATTTT	CASSLSPVLAADTQYF
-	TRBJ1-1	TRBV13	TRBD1	TGTGCCAGCAGCTTAGGGACAGGGGGATTCACTGAAGCTTTCTTT	CASSLGTGGFTEAFF
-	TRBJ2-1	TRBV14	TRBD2	TGTGCCAGCAGCCAAGATACGGGAGGGCCATGGAATGAGCAGTTCTTC	CASSQDTGGPWNEQFF
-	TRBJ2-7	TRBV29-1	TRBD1	TGCAGCGTTGAGACAGGGGCCACGACCTACGAGCAGTACTTC	CSVETGATTYEQYF
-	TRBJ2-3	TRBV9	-	TGTGCCAGCAGCGTAGGGGCTGGAAGCACAGATACGCAGTATTTT	CASSVGAGSTDTQYF
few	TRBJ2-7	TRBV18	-	TGTGCCAGCTCACCACTTCCGACTGGCGGCGACGAGCAGTACTTC	CASSPLPTGGDEQYF
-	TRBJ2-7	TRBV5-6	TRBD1	TGTGCCAGCAGCCTAGGGACAGGGGGAGGCGAGCAGTACTTC	CASSLGTGGGEQYF
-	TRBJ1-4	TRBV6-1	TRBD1	TGTGCCAGCAGGGACAGGGGGACTAATGAAAAACTGTTTTTT	CASRDRGTNEKLFF
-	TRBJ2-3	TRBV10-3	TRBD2	TGTGCCATCAGTCCCCCGGCTAGCGGGAGCACAGATACGCAGTATTTT	CAISPPASGSTDTQYF
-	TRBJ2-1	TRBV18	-	TGTGCCAGCTCACCAGGTGGCGATGAGCAGTTCTTC	CASSPGGDEQFF
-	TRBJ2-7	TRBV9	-	TGTGCCAGCAGCGTAGGGGGTAGCAGCTACGAGCAGTACTTC	CASSVGGSSYEQYF
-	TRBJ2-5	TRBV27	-	TGTGCCAGCAGTTTGGGCCTATGGGAGACCCAGTACTTC	CASSLGLWETQYF
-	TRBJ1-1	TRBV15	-	TGTGCCACCAGCAGAGTAAGCGACGGAAGGAACACTGAAGCTTTCTTT	CATSRVSDGRNTEAFF
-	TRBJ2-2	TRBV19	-	TGTGCCAGTAGTATAGATCGGACCGGGGAGCTGTTTTTT	CASSIDRTGELFF
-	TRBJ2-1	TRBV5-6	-	TGTGCCAGCAGCTACCGGGACATGCCCTACAATGAGCAGTTCTTC	CASSYRDMPYNEQFF
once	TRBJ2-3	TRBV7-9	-	TGTGCCAGCACTGAACCCGCGTCAACCACAGATACGCAGTATTTT	CASTEPASTTDTQYF
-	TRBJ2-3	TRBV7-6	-	TGTGCCAGCAGCTTAGGGGGGGCAGGCACAGATACGCAGTATTTT	CASSLGGAGTDTQYF
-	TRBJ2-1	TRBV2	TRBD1	TGTGCCAGCAGTGTTCGGGACAGGGTATACAATGAGCAGTTCTTC	CASSVRDRVYNEQFF
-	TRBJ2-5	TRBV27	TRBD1	TGTGCCAGCAGTAGAACGACAGGGGTGCAGGAGACCCAGTACTTC	CASSRTTGVQETQYF
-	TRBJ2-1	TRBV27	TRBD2	TGTGCCAGCAGTACGACGACTAGCGGAACTTACAATGAGCAGTTCTTC	CASSTTTSGTYNEQFF